The entry that follows covers one T cell receptor (beta chain) sequence. Data came from immunoSEQ multiplex PCR; TCRdb stores just in-frame clones and leaves some out. The profile shows 55,000 to 85,000 clones, around 84% of them singletons. The CDR3 covers 16 residues. Germline V lookup: CDR1 SGHDT, CDR2 YYEEEE. V trimming: 0 bases; J trimming: 6 bases; junction bases outside the gene matches: 11. This record belongs to a study of blood T cell repertoires in COVID-19. The wider study: The analysed material was cDNA or gDNA that came from T cells, B-cell-depleted T cells, or PBMCs.

The sequenced sample consisted of peripheral blood. This clonotype was sampled from a woman aged 70-85 years with acute or convalescent COVID-19. This chain links TRBV5-6 with TRBJ1-1; TRBD1 agrees at 7 bases. CDR3 protein: CASSLAGGGGFAEAFF. The CDR3 DNA sequence: TGTGCCAGCAGCTTGGCTGGTGGAGGGGGCTTCGCTGAAGCTTTCTTT.